The 30 T cell receptor beta chains below were found in one sample sequenced in a study of tumor and adjacent non-tumor tissue in lung cancer. The library came from three nested PCR rounds adapted from ARM-PCR protocols. TCRdb reprocessed the multiplex PCR reads via MiXCR and lists one record per CDR3 protein. The sample lists roughly 120,000 distinct CDR3 sequences; more than 70% were seen once. The template was RNA from unsorted bulk tissue. Sequenced sample: lung tumor tissue. These receptors all come from a woman aged 55-69 years with non-small cell lung cancer.

Remarks on this clonotype: Relative to the germline gene, one junction end is altered; a read error may explain this. The chain links TRBV4-3 to TRBJ2-7; maybe TRBD1 (5 bases). The CDR3 spans 13 residues. Germline V CDR1 and CDR2: LGHNA, YSLEER. The CDR3 here is CASSLGARYDQYF. The DNA for the CDR3 is TGCGCCAGCAGCCTAGGGGCGAGGTACGATCAGTACTTC.

This clonotype has just a few counts. Just one base apart from a much larger clone, this may be a read error. CDR3 nucleotides: TGCAGTGTTAGAGGGGAGGGGGGCTATAATGAGCAGTTCTTC. It translates to CSVRGEGGYNEQFF. V is TRBV20-1 and J is TRBJ2-1, with D possibly being TRBD2 (7 bases). CDR1 is DFQATT, CDR2 SNEGSKA, per germline (reference sequence). CDR3 length equals 14 residues.

This clonotype rates as medium-sized (0.01 to 0.1%). This chain links TRBV11-1 with TRBJ2-7; D is unclear. The CDR3 extends over 13 amino acids. The germline CDR1 and CDR2 sequences are SGHAT and FQDESV (reference sequence). Trimming left V 5 bases short and J 0 bases short, with 8 bases between. CDR3 sequence reads: CASSRADSYEQYF. The DNA for the CDR3 is TGTGCCAGCAGCCGTGCGGACTCCTACGAGCAGTACTTC.

The chain has TRBV7-3 and TRBJ2-1; TRBD1 matches at 12 bases. Germline lookup yields CDR1 SGHTA and CDR2 FQGTGA. The ends lost 5 bases at V and 7 bases at J; junction bases unmatched: 6. The CDR3 is 15 amino acids. CDR3 loop: CASSPGTGGRNEQFF. As DNA, the CDR3 is TGTGCCAGCAGCCCTGGGACAGGGGGCCGGAATGAGCAGTTCTTC.

Worth noting for this clonotype: One junction end disagrees with the germline gene, perhaps due to a read error. The chain links TRBV7-8 to TRBJ1-1, with D perhaps TRBD1 (5 bases). Germline V gene lookup returns CDR1 SGHVS and CDR2 FQNEAQ. This CDR3 is 17 amino acids long. The CDR3 nucleotides read TGTGCCATCAGCAAAGCTGCAACCGGGACGGTGAACACTGAAGCTTTCTTT. The encoded protein is CAISKAATGTVNTEAFF.

Details on this clonotype: Mismatch with germline at one junction end may stem from a read error. The chain carries TRBV11-2 and TRBJ1-2; no clear D. This CDR3 spans 12 amino acids. CDR1 is SGHAT and CDR2 is FQNNGV in the germline V gene. CDR3 sequence: CACSHWGGGYTF. DNA of the CDR3: TGTGCCTGCAGCCATTGGGGAGGGGGCTACACCTTC. The whole variable domain, filled in from reference TRBV11-2 and TRBJ1-2, reads EAGVAQSPRYKIIEKRQSVAFWCNPISGHATLYWYQQILGQGPKLLIQFQNNGVVDDSQLPKDRFSAERLKGVDSTLKIQPAKLEDSAVYLCACSHWGGGYTFGSGTRLTVV.

This clonotype was counted between two and nine times. A much more abundant neighbour one base away suggests this may be a read error. The chain links TRBV20-1 to TRBJ2-3; 10 positions match TRBD2. Germline V CDR1 and CDR2: DFQATT, SNEGSKA (reference sequence). This CDR3 has 15 residues. CDR3 sequence reads: CSARGSGGRTGTQYF. The CDR3 DNA reads TGCAGTGCTAGAGGTAGCGGGGGGCGCACAGGTACGCAGTATTTT.

V and J are TRBV2 and TRBJ1-3; D is uncertain. Looked up from germline, CDR1 is SNHLY and CDR2 is FYNNEI. This CDR3 comprises 13 residues. Here the CDR3 DNA reads TGTACCAACCACAAGGACCGTGAAAGCACCATATATTTT. Its protein is CTNHKDRESTIYF.

This clonotype was recorded a few times. V gene TRBV7-8 combines with J gene TRBJ2-1, with 7 bases aligning to TRBD1. The germline CDR1 and CDR2 sequences are SGHVS and FQNEAQ. Trimming removed 6 bases from V and 7 bases from J; junction bases left unmatched: 9. The CDR3 loop spans 14 amino acids. The CDR3 here is CASSIRDSENEQFF. The DNA of the CDR3 is TGTGCCAGCAGTATCCGGGACAGTGAAAATGAGCAGTTCTTC. The full variable domain, completed using reference TRBV7-8 and TRBJ2-1, is GAGVSQSPRYKVAKRGQDVALRCDPISGHVSLFWYQQALGQGPEFLTYFQNEAQLDKSGLPSDRFFAERPEGSVSTLKIQRTQQEDSAVYLCASSIRDSENEQFFGPGTRLTVL.

In regard to this clonotype: A clone one base away is much larger, so this may be a read error. The CDR3 protein is CASSSGSNTEAFF. The CDR3 nucleotides read TGTGCCAGCAGCTCCGGGAGTAACACTGAAGCTTTCTTT. The V gene is TRBV5-6, the J gene TRBJ1-1; D remains unclear. Germline values: CDR1 SGHDT, CDR2 YYEEEE. There are 13 residues in the CDR3. V lost 3 bases and J lost 2, with 8 bases in between.

On this clonotype itself: Sequence at one end of the junction differs from germline and may be a read error. This chain uses TRBV11-3 with TRBJ1-1; D gene uncertain. The CDR3 consists of 18 residues. Germline CDR1 SGHNT, CDR2 YENEEA. CDR3 bases: TGTACCAGCAGCTTAATTGGGCCGACGGGAAGGATGAACACTGAAGCTTTCTTT. Its translation is CTSSLIGPTGRMNTEAFF.

To note about this clonotype: A read error may account for a junction end that differs from germline. V gene TRBV11-2 combines with J gene TRBJ1-2; 7 bases map to TRBD1. The CDR3 consists of 16 residues. Germline values: CDR1 SGHAT, CDR2 FQNNGV. CDR3 protein: CAISLLLGTANYGYTF. The CDR3, as DNA: TGTGCCATCAGCTTACTCCTCGGGACAGCTAACTATGGCTACACCTTC.

Concerning this clonotype: One junction end disagrees with the germline gene, perhaps due to a read error. The V call is TRBV11-3, the J call TRBJ1-1; D call uncertain. Per the germline V gene, CDR1 is SGHNT and CDR2 is YENEEA. The CDR3 has 15 residues. CDR3 sequence: CASSPPRWVNTEAFF. The DNA of the CDR3 is TGTGCCAGCAGCCCTCCTCGATGGGTTAACACTGAGGCTTTCTTT.

V is TRBV11-2 and J is TRBJ1-4, with a weak D call TRBD1 (6 bases). The germline CDR1 and CDR2 sequences are SGHAT and FQNNGV. The CDR3 sequence is 14 residues long. CDR3 DNA: TGTCACATCAGCCCACAGGGTTCTAATGAAAAACTGTTTTTT. Amino acids: CHISPQGSNEKLFF.

The chain uses TRBV20-1 and TRBJ1-1; maybe TRBD1 (5 bases). The germline V gene encodes CDR1 DFQATT and CDR2 SNEGSKA (reference sequence). V lost 1 base to trimming and J lost 3 bases, with 15 bases between them. The CDR3 is 15 amino acids. The CDR3: CSARVRTSVDTEAFF. The CDR3 coding sequence is TGCAGTGCTAGAGTGAGGACAAGCGTGGACACTGAAGCTTTCTTT.

This clonotype appeared a single time. This chain joins TRBV29-1 and TRBJ1-2; D is possibly TRBD1 (5 bases). Germline V gene sequence: CDR1 SQVTM, CDR2 ANQGSEA. This CDR3 has 12 amino acids. Here the CDR3 DNA reads TGCAGTGCCGGACACGATAACTATGGCTACACCTTC. It yields the protein CSAGHDNYGYTF.

About this clonotype: One end of the junction fails to match germline, which may point to a read error. The chain joins TRBV20-1 to TRBJ2-1; possibly TRBD1 or TRBD2 for D (5 bases each). The CDR3 covers 12 residues. The germline CDR1 and CDR2 sequences are DFQATT and SNEGSKA (reference sequence). The CDR3 coding sequence is TGCAGTGCCCATGTATGGGGGAATGAGCTGTTCTTC. It translates to CSAHVWGNELFF.

This chain links TRBV7-2 with TRBJ2-3; 14 positions match TRBD2. This CDR3 is built from 14 residues. CDR1 is SGHTA and CDR2 is FQGNSA in the germline V gene. The V segment lost 5 bases and the J segment 9 bases; nucleotides outside the gene matches: 4. The CDR3 loop reads CASSRTSGGPTQYF. CDR3 bases: TGTGCCAGCAGCCGGACTAGCGGGGGGCCAACGCAGTATTTT.

A remark on this clonotype: One end of the junction fails to match germline, which may point to a read error. The chain joins TRBV12-3 or TRBV12-4 to TRBJ2-2; maybe TRBD1 (5 bases). The CDR3 spans 13 residues. This CDR3 is CASRHQGTEELFF. The DNA for the CDR3 is TGTGCCAGCAGACACCAGGGAACCGAGGAGCTGTTTTTT.

About this clonotype: This sequence may be a read error, since a much larger clone differs from it by one base. The chain uses TRBV20-1 and TRBJ1-4; possibly TRBD1 for D (5 bases). V lost 4 bases and J 12 bases, leaving 24 bases between the germline ends. The germline CDR1 and CDR2 sequences are DFQATT and SNEGSKA (reference sequence). The CDR3 has 15 amino acids. This CDR3 is CSATRYTGGVEELFF. The CDR3 DNA is TGCAGTGCTACAAGATATACAGGAGGAGTGGAAGAACTGTTTTTT.

In this sample, this clonotype turned up once. A clone one base away is much larger, so this may be a read error. The chain combines TRBV29-1 with TRBJ1-2, with TRBD1 identical over 8 bases. V lost 2 bases to trimming and J lost 7 bases; unmatched junction nucleotides: 12. CDR3 length: 15 amino acids. CDR1 is SQVTM and CDR2 is ANQGSEA in the germline V gene. CDR3 sequence: CSVELGTGGGSGYTF. The CDR3 DNA follows: TGCAGCGTTGAATTAGGTACAGGGGGAGGCAGTGGCTACACCTTC.

Note on this clonotype: This could be a read error, since a much larger clone is one nucleotide away. The chain is built from TRBV6-1 and TRBJ1-6; 7 positions agree with TRBD1. The CDR3 spans 15 residues. Germline V gene data show CDR1 as MNHNS and CDR2 as SASEGT. The CDR3 protein is CARSDQTGNNSPLHF. DNA of the CDR3: TGTGCCAGAAGTGACCAGACAGGGAACAATTCACCCCTCCACTTT.

Remarks on this clonotype: The junction shows a germline mismatch at one end, possibly a read error. The chain joins TRBV4-3 to TRBJ1-1; D uncertain. Germline loops: CDR1 LGHNA, CDR2 YSLEER. CDR3 length equals 14 residues. CDR3 sequence (DNA): TGCGCCAACAGCCAAGGAACACTTAACACTGAAGCCTTCTTT. Translating it yields CANSQGTLNTEAFF.

This clonotype came up a few times. V usage is TRBV28 and J usage is TRBJ1-6; no reliable D call. CDR3 length equals 13 residues. Germline V lookup: CDR1 MDHEN, CDR2 SYDVKM. V lost 8 bases, J lost 4 bases, and 9 bases lay in between. The CDR3 region is CASLGFYNSPLHF. The CDR3 DNA reads TGTGCCAGCTTGGGTTTTTATAATTCACCCCTCCACTTT.

On this clonotype itself: The conserved closing phenylalanine or tryptophan is absent in this CDR3, likely reflecting a read error. The chain employs TRBV6-5 and TRBJ2-5; D call uncertain. The CDR3 consists of 14 residues. Trimming stripped 5 bases from V and 3 bases from J, with 13 bases between. CDR1 and CDR2 (germline): MNHEY, SVGAGI. Written as DNA, the CDR3 is TGTGCCAGCAGTGCCCACGAAGAGGAAGAGACCCAGTACTTG. It specifies CASSAHEEEETQYL.

As to this clonotype: This may be a read error: a much more frequent sequence differs by one nucleotide. This rearrangement joins TRBV12-3 or TRBV12-4 to TRBJ2-3; D is possibly TRBD1 (5 bases). The CDR3 covers 15 residues. Trimming stripped 3 bases from V and 2 bases from J, with 12 bases between. The CDR3 loop reads CASSFSRGHTDTQYF. In DNA form, the CDR3 reads TGTGCCAGCAGTTTTTCAAGGGGCCACACAGATACGCAGTATTTT.

Many counts were recorded for this clonotype. V gene TRBV20-1 combines with J gene TRBJ1-2; possibly TRBD1 for D (5 bases). This CDR3 region has 15 residues. Trimming took 0 bases from V and 2 from J, leaving 13 bases between them. CDR1 and CDR2 (germline): DFQATT, SNEGSKA (reference sequence). The CDR3 bases are TGCAGTGCTAGAGACAGGGAATATGGGAACTATGGCTACACCTTC. Its protein is CSARDREYGNYGYTF.

Worth noting for this clonotype: Since a much larger clone is just one base distant, this may be a read error. The chain joins TRBV30 to TRBJ2-7, with 7 nucleotides matching TRBD2. The V and J ends lost 3 bases and 7 bases, in that order; junction bases with no gene match: 3. This CDR3 has 11 amino acids. Germline loops: CDR1 GTSNPN, CDR2 SVGIG (reference sequence). The CDR3 DNA is TGTGCCTGGAGCAGGGAGGGGGAGCAGTACTTC. It codes for CAWSREGEQYF.

The V and J genes are TRBV10-3 and TRBJ1-1, with 9 bases aligning to TRBD1. Germline V gives CDR1 ENHRY, CDR2 SYGVKD. Trimming at V came to 8 bases and at J to 0 bases, leaving 13 bases not matched to a gene. The CDR3 contains 17 residues. CDR3 DNA: TGTGCCATCGGTAACAGGGGGCGCGGGTGCATGAACACTGAAGCTTTCTTT. This encodes CAIGNRGRGCMNTEAFF.

This clonotype came up once. The junction shows a germline mismatch at one end, possibly a read error. The chain is built from TRBV10-1 and TRBJ2-3; D is perhaps TRBD2 (6 bases). This CDR3 is 15 amino acids long. CDR1 and CDR2 from the germline V gene are WNHNN and SYGVQD (reference sequence). CDR3 amino acids: CASSEEELAADTQCF. The CDR3 DNA is TGCGCCAGCAGCGAAGAGGAACTAGCCGCGGATACGCAGTGTTTT.